Sequencing of this T cell receptor (beta chain) was carried out in a study of T cell responses to AZD1222 COVID-19 vaccine. About the research overall: The analysis combined second doses at about 4 or about 12 weeks.

To note about this clone: Its antigen is not identified.

CDR3 size: 15 residues. Between the trimmed V and J ends, which lost 0 bases and 6 bases, there was a span of 11 bases. CDR1 and CDR2 (germline): LGHNT, FRNRAP. Measured with immunoSEQ multiplex PCR; TCRdb has only the in-frame clones, and not every one. Of fewer than 120,000 clones in the sample, about nine tenths were seen once. Study results and limitations: Two AZD1222 administrations were followed by greater Spike-specific TCR breadth and depth. White British people made up most donors, females outnumbered males, and clonal diversity was possibly underestimated. Only five to seven AZD1222 recipients were seropositive at baseline.

The sequence was collected from an adult in good health. This chain links TRBV12-5 with TRBJ1-4; D call uncertain. The sequenced sample was peripheral blood, obtained on day 0 of AZD1222 vaccination. CDR3 amino acids: CASGLVAYGDEKLFF. The CDR3 DNA sequence: TGTGCTAGTGGTTTGGTAGCCTACGGTGATGAAAAACTGTTTTTT.